The 11 T cell receptor beta chains given below trace back to one sample, sequenced in a study of cytotoxic CD8 clonotypes in ibrutinib-treated CLL. Repertoires were generated with immunoSEQ multiplex PCR, while TCRdb's copy carries only in-frame clones and drops some. The table includes about 160,000 clones, over 65% detected once. Sequenced material: PBMCs, taken after 12 months of ibrutinib treatment. These receptors were obtained from a human donor with chronic lymphocytic leukemia.

This chain connects TRBV6-1 to TRBJ2-3; D gene ambiguous. Between the trimmed V and J ends, which lost 1 base and 14 bases, there was a span of 13 bases. Germline V gene data show CDR1 as MNHNS and CDR2 as SASEGT. The CDR3 consists of 12 residues. The DNA for the CDR3 is TGTGCCAGCAGTGAAGGGTTGATAAGTTGGTATTTT. This codes for CASSEGLISWYF.

This rearrangement joins TRBV5-6 to TRBJ1-2; no definite D call. The CDR3 covers 14 residues. V lost 3 bases to trimming and J lost 1 base, with 10 bases between them. Per germline, CDR1 SGHDT and CDR2 YYEEEE. CDR3 sequence (DNA): TGTGCCAGCAGCTCCTACGGAGATAACTATGGCTACACCTTC. As protein: CASSSYGDNYGYTF.

This clone came up a few times. V is TRBV7-3 and J is TRBJ2-7, with D possibly called TRBD1 or TRBD2 (5 bases each). The V gene lost 8 bases and the J gene lost 6 bases, with 17 bases spanning the gap. The CDR3 sequence is 13 residues long. The V gene's germline CDR1 is SGHTA and CDR2 FQGTGA. The CDR3 bases are TGTGCCAGCGGCCCGGGTGGGGCGGGCGAGCAGTACTTC. Translation gives CASGPGGAGEQYF. Complete variable domain (other parts from reference TRBV7-3 and TRBJ2-7): GAGVSQTPSNKVTEKGKYVELRCDPISGHTALYWYRQSLGQGPEFLIYFQGTGAADDSGLPNDRFFAVRPEGSVSTLKIQRTERGDSAVYLCASGPGGAGEQYFGPGTRLTVT.

This clone was observed a handful of times. At the DNA level, this CDR3 is encoded by other sequences in the same sample as well. The chain uses TRBV15 and TRBJ1-2; D remains unclear. V was cut by 0 bases and J by 5 bases, with 4 bases left in between. This CDR3 is 12 amino acids long. Germline V lookup: CDR1 LNHNV, CDR2 YYDKDF (reference sequence). This CDR3 reads CATSRDRYGYTF. The CDR3 bases are TGTGCCACCAGCAGAGACCGTTATGGCTACACCTTC.

This chain links TRBV4-1 with TRBJ2-1; TRBD1 or TRBD2 may be the D gene (6 bases each). V dropped 0 bases and J dropped 9 bases, with 15 bases sitting between them. Germline CDR1 is MGHRA and CDR2 is YSYEKL. This CDR3 has 15 amino acids. CDR3 protein: CASSQDPGARGEQFF. Written as DNA, the CDR3 is TGCGCCAGCAGCCAAGACCCGGGGGCTAGGGGTGAGCAGTTCTTC.

The chain has TRBV4-3 and TRBJ2-7; the D gene is possibly TRBD2 (6 bases). The V and J ends lost 6 bases and 5 bases respectively, with 17 bases between them. The germline gives CDR1 LGHNA, CDR2 YSLEER. The CDR3 is 14 residues long. CDR3 DNA sequence: TGCGCCAGCAGTGGGGGGTTTCGAGGGGACGAGCAGTACTTC. It encodes CASSGGFRGDEQYF.

This clone turned up a few times. The chain links TRBV7-3 to TRBJ2-1; the match to TRBD1 covers 7 bases. Germline CDR1 SGHTA, CDR2 FQGTGA. The CDR3 sequence is 14 residues long. J gave up 9 bases and V 6 bases, and 11 bases lay outside the gene matches. In DNA, the CDR3 is TGTGCCAGCAGTATAAGTGAGGGGGCAGTTGAGCAGTTCTTC. Amino acids: CASSISEGAVEQFF.

The V and J genes are TRBV5-1 and TRBJ2-3; 9 bases align to TRBD1. Germline V gene lookup returns CDR1 SGHRS and CDR2 YFSETQ. The CDR3 totals 15 residues. V trimming: 4 bases; J trimming: 3 bases; junction bases outside the gene matches: 6. The CDR3 nucleotides read TGCGCCAGCAGCACCATACAGGGGGCTACAGATACGCAGTATTTT. It codes for CASSTIQGATDTQYF.

The chain links TRBV28 to TRBJ1-5; 9 nucleotides line up with TRBD1. V was clipped by 4 bases and J by 6 bases; unmatched bases: 7. There are 15 residues in the CDR3. Per the germline V gene, CDR1 is MDHEN and CDR2 is SYDVKM. DNA for the CDR3: TGTGCCAGCAGTTCAGGGACAGGGCTAATTCAGCCCCAGCATTTT. Its protein is CASSSGTGLIQPQHF.

The V call is TRBV7-9, the J call TRBJ2-7, with no clear D. Trimming shortened V by 5 bases and J by 3 bases, and 17 bases separated the two germline ends. The V gene's germline CDR1 is SEHNR and CDR2 FQNEAQ (reference sequence). The CDR3 runs to 15 residues. CDR3 in amino acids: CASSRLPGLGYEQYF. CDR3 nucleotides: TGTGCCAGCAGCCGATTGCCCGGGTTAGGCTACGAGCAGTACTTC.

The rearrangement joins TRBV4-1 to TRBJ1-3; D not certain. The germline V gene encodes CDR1 MGHRA and CDR2 YSYEKL. The CDR3 is 17 amino acids. Trimming removed 4 bases at V and 1 base at J, with 17 bases between. The CDR3 protein is CASSPEGRRRSGNTIYF. For the CDR3, the DNA is TGCGCCAGCAGCCCGGAAGGGCGCAGGCGGTCTGGAAACACCATATATTTT.